The entry below gives a single TCR beta chain sequence along with its context. Its target is unknown. This entry comes from a study of beta chain features in type 1 diabetes. Study observations and caveats: Type 1 diabetes patients had TCRB CDR3s that were shorter (moderately but significantly so) in all four CD4+ subsets. Patients with type 1 diabetes showed fewer VDJ junction insertions and more deletions. Cells with high TCR expression could be over-represented when cDNA is sequenced.

Trimming cost V 5 bases and J 3 bases; bases outside gene matches: 11. Per germline, CDR1 MNHEY and CDR2 SMNVEV (reference sequence). The CDR3 spans 16 residues. Reverse transcribing all isolated RNA meant expressed TCRB transcripts were sequenced. Clones were sequenced by immunoSEQ multiplex PCR, and TCRdb holds only the in-frame ones, with some missing. The data contain 50,000 to 65,000 clones, roughly 39% of them seen just once; the ten biggest clones take up around 1.5%. Source material: Tregs from blood. The genes are TRBV27 and TRBJ1-2, with 8 bases lining up with TRBD1. The clonotype was recovered from a young man with type 1 diabetes. The CDR3 DNA reads TGTGCCAGCAGTCTCCAGCCTGGACAGGGCTACTATGGCTACACCTTC. Translation: CASSLQPGQGYYGYTF.